This T cell receptor (beta chain) was captured by sequencing in a study of blood T cells in healthy people across ages. This CDR3 region has 18 residues. Germline V gene lookup returns CDR1 MNHEY and CDR2 SVGEGT. V shed 5 bases, J shed 4 bases, and the junction held 14 bases outside the gene matches. A second roughly 6 to 11 cycle PCR used barcoded and J-beta primers. TCRdb reprocessed the 5' RACE reads via MiXCR and lists one record per CDR3 protein. The sample holds some 800,000 distinct CDR3 sequences, 20% to 30% seen once. The sample also formed part of further work on T cells of mothers and their children. That paper states: The study sampled three healthy Caucasian mothers and their six children.

This clonotype originated in a boy aged 5-17 years in good health. Sample: blood. V and J are TRBV6-2 or TRBV6-3 and TRBJ2-1, with 10 bases that match TRBD1. CDR3 DNA sequence: TGTGCCAGCAGTCAGACCCCCTGGACAGGGGGGCCTTACAATGAGCAGTTCTTC. Translating gives CASSQTPWTGGPYNEQFF.